A selection of T cell receptor beta chains follows, all from one sample in a study of beta chain features in type 1 diabetes. Generated by immunoSEQ multiplex PCR, the TCRdb table keeps only in-frame clones and is missing some. The sample shows about 160,000 clones, roughly 8% of them seen only once. Sample: central memory CD4+ T cells from blood. These receptors were collected from a woman in her thirties or forties with type 1 diabetes. Each CDR3 is given with its conserved first and last residue. The order of the fields is D gene, V gene, clone size, J gene, CDR3 protein, CDR3 DNA. The D gene is left open where the match is weak. Clone size appears in some rows only: once, few, many, or a class for an expanded clone.

D: TRBD1; V: TRBV9; size: NA; J: TRBJ2-5; CDR3: CASSSRTGRDTQYF; DNA: TGTGCCAGCAGTTCCCGGACAGGACGGGATACCCAGTACTTC
D: NA; V: TRBV4-2; size: NA; J: TRBJ1-4; CDR3: CASSRPQGGLANEKLFF; DNA: TGTGCCAGCAGCCGCCCCCAAGGAGGCCTTGCTAATGAAAAACTGTTTTTT
D: TRBD2; V: TRBV19; size: many; J: TRBJ2-1; CDR3: CASSIGGTSGANEQFF; DNA: TGTGCCAGTAGTATAGGAGGGACTAGCGGGGCCAATGAGCAGTTCTTC
D: TRBD1; V: TRBV4-2; size: few; J: TRBJ1-2; CDR3: CASNPDRENGYTF; DNA: TGTGCCAGCAACCCAGACAGGGAAAATGGCTACACCTTC
D: TRBD1; V: TRBV18; size: few; J: TRBJ2-1; CDR3: CASSQDRDNEQFF; DNA: TGTGCCAGCTCTCAGGACAGGGACAATGAGCAGTTCTTC
D: TRBD1; V: TRBV18; size: NA; J: TRBJ2-2; CDR3: CASSPPGTGTGELFF; DNA: TGTGCCAGCTCACCACCCGGGACAGGAACCGGGGAGCTGTTTTTT
D: NA; V: TRBV6-6; size: once; J: TRBJ2-1; CDR3: CASSYRRERDEQFF; DNA: TGTGCCAGCAGTTATCGGCGGGAAAGGGATGAGCAGTTCTTC
D: TRBD2; V: TRBV2; size: many; J: TRBJ2-1; CDR3: CASLLALEQFF; DNA: TGTGCCAGCTTACTAGCGCTTGAGCAGTTCTTC
D: TRBD1; V: TRBV11-2; size: NA; J: TRBJ1-1; CDR3: CASSLAQWAGGEGTEAFF; DNA: TGTGCCAGCAGCTTAGCCCAATGGGCAGGGGGCGAGGGGACTGAAGCTTTCTTT
D: NA; V: TRBV27; size: NA; J: TRBJ1-3; CDR3: CASSFAASSGNTIYF; DNA: TGTGCCAGCAGTTTCGCGGCGAGCTCTGGAAACACCATATATTTT
D: NA; V: TRBV20-1; size: many; J: TRBJ2-3; CDR3: CSVSADTQYF; DNA: TGCAGTGTTTCAGCGGATACGCAGTATTTT
D: NA; V: TRBV5-4; size: NA; J: TRBJ2-5; CDR3: CASSKQGQETQYF; DNA: TGTGCCAGCAGTAAGCAGGGCCAAGAGACCCAGTACTTC
D: NA; V: TRBV30; size: few; J: TRBJ1-3; CDR3: CAWNQGSGNTIYF; DNA: TGTGCCTGGAACCAGGGCTCTGGAAACACCATATATTTT
D: NA; V: TRBV5-8; size: NA; J: TRBJ2-1; CDR3: CASSGGARSGSYNEQFF; DNA: TGTGCCAGCAGCGGGGGCGCTAGATCTGGGTCGTACAATGAGCAGTTCTTC
D: NA; V: TRBV13; size: NA; J: TRBJ1-1; CDR3: CASSFQGRDTEAFF; DNA: TGTGCCAGCAGCTTTCAGGGGCGGGACACTGAAGCTTTCTTT
D: NA; V: TRBV21-1; size: many; J: TRBJ2-7; CDR3: CASSHGLGGPYEQYF; DNA: TGTGCCAGCAGCCACGGACTCGGCGGGCCCTACGAGCAGTACTTC
D: NA; V: TRBV15; size: NA; J: TRBJ1-2; CDR3: CATSRDWSANYGYTF; DNA: TGTGCCACCAGCAGAGACTGGAGTGCTAACTATGGCTACACCTTC
D: TRBD1; V: TRBV5-1; size: few; J: TRBJ2-2; CDR3: CASSWDRVTGELFF; DNA: TGCGCCAGCAGCTGGGACAGGGTCACCGGGGAGCTGTTTTTT
D: TRBD2; V: TRBV7-3; size: NA; J: TRBJ2-5; CDR3: CASSLRSGRATETQYF; DNA: TGTGCCAGCAGCTTAAGGAGCGGGAGGGCCACAGAGACCCAGTACTTC
D: TRBD1; V: TRBV5-4; size: many; J: TRBJ2-1; CDR3: CASSSRTGIYNEQFF; DNA: TGTGCCAGCAGCTCCCGGACAGGAATTTACAATGAGCAGTTCTTC
D: TRBD2; V: TRBV13; size: NA; J: TRBJ2-1; CDR3: CASSSLTGGNEQFF; DNA: TGTGCCAGCAGCTCCCTGACGGGGGGCAATGAGCAGTTCTTC
D: NA; V: TRBV7-9; size: NA; J: TRBJ1-5; CDR3: CASSLGTEGFNQPQHF; DNA: TGTGCCAGCAGCTTAGGGACAGAGGGTTTCAATCAGCCCCAGCATTTT
D: TRBD1; V: TRBV18; size: few; J: TRBJ2-7; CDR3: CASSLTGTGDVEQYF; DNA: TGTGCCAGCTCACTAACCGGGACAGGGGATGTCGAGCAGTACTTC
D: NA; V: TRBV9; size: many; J: TRBJ1-4; CDR3: CASSGRDYMGKLFF; DNA: TGTGCCAGCAGCGGCCGGGACTATATGGGAAAACTGTTTTTT
D: TRBD1; V: TRBV28; size: few; J: TRBJ2-2; CDR3: CATSGTVNTGELFF; DNA: TGTGCCACCTCCGGGACAGTTAACACCGGGGAGCTGTTTTTT
D: NA; V: TRBV28; size: few; J: TRBJ1-3; CDR3: CASSLDTDSGNTIYF; DNA: TGTGCCAGCAGTTTGGACACCGACTCTGGAAACACCATATATTTT
D: NA; V: TRBV5-5; size: few; J: TRBJ2-4; CDR3: CASSLVVAAAFQYF; DNA: TGTGCCAGCAGCTTGGTCGTTGCGGCAGCCTTCCAGTACTTC
D: TRBD1; V: TRBV5-8; size: NA; J: TRBJ1-1; CDR3: CASSPGQVFTEAFF; DNA: TGTGCCAGCAGCCCCGGACAGGTGTTCACTGAAGCTTTCTTT
D: TRBD1; V: TRBV2; size: few; J: TRBJ1-4; CDR3: CASSEGDRSNEKLFF; DNA: TGTGCCAGCAGCGAGGGGGACAGGTCTAATGAAAAACTGTTTTTT
D: NA; V: TRBV7-6; size: NA; J: TRBJ2-7; CDR3: CASSKNPLASYEQYF; DNA: TGTGCCAGCAGCAAGAATCCACTAGCTTCCTACGAGCAGTACTTC
D: TRBD1; V: TRBV5-4; size: NA; J: TRBJ1-6; CDR3: CASSRGTENNSPLHF; DNA: TGTGCCAGCAGCCGCGGGACAGAGAATAATTCACCCCTCCACTTT
D: NA; V: TRBV6-6; size: NA; J: TRBJ2-1; CDR3: CASNHLGHNEQFF; DNA: TGTGCCAGCAACCACCTGGGCCACAATGAGCAGTTCTTC
D: TRBD2; V: TRBV4-1; size: NA; J: TRBJ2-7; CDR3: CASSQVLASGGAMNEQYF; DNA: TGCGCCAGCAGCCAAGTGCTCGCTAGCGGGGGGGCCATGAACGAGCAGTACTTC
D: TRBD1; V: TRBV29-1; size: NA; J: TRBJ2-5; CDR3: CSVSDRAQETQYF; DNA: TGCAGCGTTTCCGACAGGGCCCAAGAGACCCAGTACTTC
D: NA; V: TRBV19; size: few; J: TRBJ1-2; CDR3: CASRPDRNYGYTF; DNA: TGTGCCAGTAGGCCGGACAGAAACTATGGCTACACCTTC
D: NA; V: TRBV4-3; size: few; J: TRBJ2-7; CDR3: CASSQETENIYEQYF; DNA: TGCGCCAGCAGCCAAGAGACGGAGAACATCTACGAGCAGTACTTC
D: NA; V: TRBV28; size: many; J: TRBJ2-1; CDR3: CASSLLTSLTFF; DNA: TGTGCCAGCAGTTTACTGACATCGTTGACGTTCTTC
D: NA; V: TRBV7-9; size: NA; J: TRBJ2-5; CDR3: CASSMTGSSHSGQETQYF; DNA: TGTGCCAGCAGCATGACCGGTTCGTCACATTCAGGGCAGGAGACCCAGTACTTC
D: NA; V: TRBV20-1; size: few; J: TRBJ1-1; CDR3: CSASSEDEAFF; DNA: TGCAGTGCTAGTAGCGAGGATGAAGCTTTCTTT
D: NA; V: TRBV7-9; size: NA; J: TRBJ2-1; CDR3: CASIPAGTNNNEQFF; DNA: TGTGCCAGCATCCCTGCCGGGACAAACAACAATGAGCAGTTCTTC
D: TRBD1; V: TRBV5-4; size: NA; J: TRBJ1-2; CDR3: CASSLDRGQVGYTF; DNA: TGTGCCAGCAGCTTGGACAGGGGGCAGGTTGGCTACACCTTC
D: TRBD1; V: TRBV7-8; size: NA; J: TRBJ2-7; CDR3: CASSLKRTGVDSPYEQYF; DNA: TGTGCCAGCAGCTTAAAGAGGACAGGGGTAGACTCTCCCTACGAGCAGTACTTC
D: TRBD1; V: TRBV2; size: few; J: TRBJ1-2; CDR3: CASSETTGDYGYTF; DNA: TGTGCCAGCAGTGAGACGACAGGGGACTATGGCTACACCTTC
D: TRBD1; V: TRBV25-1; size: NA; J: TRBJ2-5; CDR3: CASSLGQGAGRETQYF; DNA: TGTGCCAGCAGCCTGGGGCAGGGGGCAGGTAGAGAGACCCAGTACTTC
D: TRBD2; V: TRBV4-3; size: NA; J: TRBJ2-7; CDR3: CASSRERGFSYEQYF; DNA: TGCGCCAGCAGCCGCGAGCGGGGGTTCTCCTACGAGCAGTACTTC
D: TRBD1; V: TRBV18; size: few; J: TRBJ2-3; CDR3: CASSPPRAGGPTDTQYF; DNA: TGTGCCAGCTCACCACCCCGGGCAGGGGGCCCCACAGATACGCAGTATTTT
D: TRBD1; V: TRBV2; size: few; J: TRBJ2-5; CDR3: CASSVGTGQETQYF; DNA: TGTGCCAGCAGTGTGGGGACAGGCCAAGAGACCCAGTACTTC
D: TRBD2; V: TRBV9; size: NA; J: TRBJ2-1; CDR3: CASSVGGLAGNNEQFF; DNA: TGTGCCAGCAGCGTAGGCGGACTAGCGGGCAACAATGAGCAGTTCTTC
D: NA; V: TRBV2; size: NA; J: TRBJ1-5; CDR3: CASSWESGNQPQHF; DNA: TGTGCCAGCAGTTGGGAGAGTGGCAATCAGCCCCAGCATTTT
D: TRBD1; V: TRBV7-2; size: NA; J: TRBJ1-5; CDR3: CASSPGTDSNQPQHF; DNA: TGTGCCAGCAGCCCCGGGACAGATAGCAATCAGCCCCAGCATTTT
D: TRBD1; V: TRBV4-3; size: NA; J: TRBJ1-5; CDR3: CASSRDRGHGQPQHF; DNA: TGCGCCAGCAGCCGAGACAGGGGGCACGGGCAGCCCCAGCATTTT
D: NA; V: TRBV18; size: many; J: TRBJ1-6; CDR3: CASSLGTNSPLHF; DNA: TGTGCCAGCTCCCTCGGGACAAATTCACCCCTCCACTTT
D: NA; V: TRBV9; size: NA; J: TRBJ2-7; CDR3: CASSVKGVGEQYF; DNA: TGTGCCAGCAGCGTAAAAGGGGTCGGGGAGCAGTACTTC
D: NA; V: TRBV5-1; size: few; J: TRBJ2-7; CDR3: CASSLGEGYEQYF; DNA: TGCGCCAGCAGCTTAGGGGAAGGCTACGAGCAGTACTTC
D: NA; V: TRBV28; size: many; J: TRBJ2-4; CDR3: CASSLRRRLAKNIQYF; DNA: TGTGCCAGCAGTTTGAGGCGGAGACTAGCCAAAAACATTCAGTACTTC